The 32 T cell receptor beta chains listed next were all sequenced from one sample in a study of T cell responses to AZD1222 COVID-19 vaccine. Produced via immunoSEQ multiplex PCR; TCRdb's table is partial and in-frame only. The sample records about 84,000 clones, approximately 85% being singletons. The starting material was peripheral blood, obtained 28 days after the second AZD1222 dose. The receptors stem from an adult who received the AZD1222 COVID-19 vaccine.

The J gene is TRBJ1-6, the V gene TRBV7-9, with no clear D. With 2 bases removed from V and 11 bases from J, the gap between germline ends came to 7 bases. Germline V gene sequence: CDR1 SEHNR, CDR2 FQNEAQ (reference sequence). The CDR3 sequence is 12 residues long. The DNA for the CDR3 is TGTGCCAGCAGCTTAACGGACCCACCCCTCCACTTT. It encodes CASSLTDPPLHF. The whole variable domain, remainder taken from reference TRBV7-9 and TRBJ1-6, is DTGVSQNPRHKITKRGQNVTFRCDPISEHNRLYWYRQTLGQGPEFLTYFQNEAQLEKSRLLSDRFSAERPKGSFSTLEIQRTEQGDSAMYLCASSLTDPPLHFGNGTRLTVT.

A few counts support this clone. The chain uses TRBV28 and TRBJ1-5; TRBD1 agrees at 10 bases. J lost 8 bases, V lost 5 bases, and 9 bases had no gene match. This CDR3 contains 15 residues. The germline gives CDR1 MDHEN, CDR2 SYDVKM. Written as DNA, the CDR3 is TGTGCCAGCAGTCCCCGGGACAGGGGTGTCAAGCCCCAGCATTTT. Protein: CASSPRDRGVKPQHF.

The genes are TRBV11-3 and TRBJ2-1; possibly TRBD2 for D (5 bases). The V end was cut by 4 bases, the J end by 0 bases, with 13 bases between. This CDR3 has 16 amino acids. Per germline, CDR1 SGHNT and CDR2 YENEEA. The CDR3 protein is CASSSLAGGSYNEQFF. CDR3 coding DNA: TGTGCCAGCAGCTCGTTGGCAGGAGGCTCCTACAATGAGCAGTTCTTC.

The V call is TRBV7-8, the J call TRBJ1-4; D ambiguous. In germline, CDR1 is SGHVS, CDR2 FQNEAQ. V dropped 8 bases and J dropped 0 bases, with 16 bases sitting between them. The CDR3 spans 16 residues. CDR3 loop: CASAPHHLATNEKLFF. DNA for the CDR3: TGTGCCAGCGCTCCCCATCACCTGGCAACTAATGAAAAACTGTTTTTT.

This sequence joins TRBV5-5 and TRBJ1-1; D gene uncertain. V was clipped by 0 bases and J by 0 bases, with 9 bases between them. The length of the CDR3 is 15 residues. CDR1 is SGHKS and CDR2 is YYEKEE in the germline V gene (reference sequence). The CDR3 reads CASSLVTTMNTEAFF. The CDR3 bases are TGTGCCAGCAGCTTGGTGACAACCATGAACACTGAAGCTTTCTTT.

The chain carries TRBV6-5 and TRBJ1-1; perhaps TRBD1 as D (5 bases). Trimming stripped 5 bases from V and 2 bases from J, with 15 bases between. Germline CDR1 reads MNHEY; CDR2 reads SVGAGI. CDR3 length: 15 residues. CDR3 loop: CASSLRSQGNTEAFF. Written as DNA, the CDR3 is TGTGCCAGCAGTCTCCGGAGTCAGGGCAACACTGAAGCTTTCTTT.

The CDR3 is CASAWSKAPTDTQYF. In DNA, the CDR3 is TGTGCCAGCGCGTGGTCTAAGGCCCCAACAGATACGCAGTATTTT. V gene TRBV7-3 combines with J gene TRBJ2-3; D is uncertain. Germline values: CDR1 SGHTA, CDR2 FQGTGA. V was cut by 8 bases and J by 3 bases, with 18 bases left in between. CDR3 length: 15 amino acids.

The chain uses TRBV19 and TRBJ1-1, with 9 nucleotides matching TRBD1. The V gene's germline CDR1 is LNHDA and CDR2 SQIVND (reference sequence). V was pared by 4 bases and J by 10 bases, with 13 bases of the junction left unmatched. The CDR3 runs to 15 residues. The CDR3 spells CASSSRTGVVIGAFF. DNA for the CDR3: TGTGCCAGTAGTAGCAGGACAGGGGTCGTCATTGGAGCTTTCTTT.

Concerning this clone: The conserved closing phenylalanine or tryptophan is absent in this CDR3, likely reflecting a read error. The DNA is left out, because the CDR3 cannot be placed on it with certainty; the CDR3 is given as TCRdb lists it. The J gene is TRBJ1-3, the V gene TRBV7-6; no check of the table's D call, TRBD1, against the DNA was made. Ends included, the CDR3 has 10 residues. Germline-derived CDR1 and CDR2 are SGHVS and FNYEAQ. The CDR3 region is CASSLRSGRL.

To note about this clone: Different DNA sequences within this sample yield the same CDR3. This rearrangement joins TRBV6-5 to TRBJ1-2; TRBD1 aligns across 10 bases. V shed 2 bases, J shed 4 bases, and the junction held 4 bases outside the gene matches. CDR1 MNHEY and CDR2 SVGAGI come from the germline V gene. This CDR3 contains 15 residues. The CDR3 here is CASSYRDRGGYGYTF. The CDR3, as DNA: TGTGCCAGCAGTTACCGGGACAGGGGAGGCTATGGCTACACCTTC.

The gene calls are TRBV5-6 and TRBJ2-5, with TRBD1 matching 10 bases. Germline CDR1 SGHDT, CDR2 YYEEEE. Unmatched junction bases numbered 10, after V lost 3 bases and J lost 5 bases. This CDR3 is built from 16 residues. The CDR3, as DNA: TGTGCCAGCAGCTCCCGGGGACAGGGGTGGCGGGAGACCCAGTACTTC. It is translated as CASSSRGQGWRETQYF.

The chain carries TRBV4-3 and TRBJ1-2; D unclear. The V end was cut by 8 bases, the J end by 3 bases, with 13 bases between. CDR3 length: 13 residues. Per germline, CDR1 LGHNA and CDR2 YSLEER. The DNA of the CDR3 is TGCGCCAGCGCCCCGGACCGCCACTATGGCTACACCTTC. This sequence encodes CASAPDRHYGYTF.

This rearrangement joins TRBV15 to TRBJ2-1; 8 nucleotides agree with TRBD1. Unmatched junction bases numbered 3, after V lost 2 bases and J lost 6 bases. Germline loops: CDR1 LNHNV, CDR2 YYDKDF (reference sequence). The CDR3 sequence is 14 residues long. The CDR3 bases are TGTGCCACCAGCAGACAGGGGGCGCGCAATGAGCAGTTCTTC. Translation gives CATSRQGARNEQFF.

The rearrangement joins TRBV10-3 to TRBJ1-1; 9 bases align to TRBD1. The trim removed 3 bases at V and 6 bases at J, leaving 5 bases unmatched. The germline V gene encodes CDR1 ENHRY and CDR2 SYGVKD. The CDR3 contains 14 residues. CDR3 sequence: CAISERQGVSEAFF. The CDR3 region has the DNA TGTGCCATCAGTGAAAGACAGGGGGTCTCTGAAGCTTTCTTT.

Remarks on this clone: The same CDR3 also results from other DNA sequences found in this sample. The chain links TRBV3-1 (or the pseudogene TRBV3-2) to TRBJ1-1; tentatively, D is TRBD1 (6 bases). The CDR3 contains 13 residues. Germline V gives CDR1 LGHDT, CDR2 YNNKEL (reference sequence). V was shortened by 5 bases and J by 1 base, with 8 bases between the two germline ends. As DNA, the CDR3 is TGTGCCAGCAGCTCGACAGGGAACACTGAAGCTTTCTTT. It encodes CASSSTGNTEAFF.

The chain combines TRBV4-3 with TRBJ1-2; no definite D call. The CDR3 runs 15 residues. Germline loops: CDR1 LGHNA, CDR2 YSLEER. V was trimmed by 0 bases and J by 7 bases, leaving 15 bases between them. CDR3 DNA: TGCGCCAGCAGCCAAGATCAGGATATATCTGGTGGCTACACCTTC. It is translated as CASSQDQDISGGYTF.

This clone was observed a single time. The genes are TRBV11-2 and TRBJ1-2; the match to TRBD1 covers 8 bases. CDR3 length equals 14 residues. Losses at the gene ends were 4 bases for V and 4 bases for J; bases not matched to a gene: 5. From germline, CDR1 is SGHAT and CDR2 FQNNGV. The CDR3: CASSWDRSVYGYTF. The CDR3 DNA sequence: TGTGCCAGCAGCTGGGACAGGTCGGTCTATGGCTACACCTTC.

This chain joins TRBV5-6 and TRBJ1-2; D is uncertain. Trimming removed 0 bases at V and 2 bases at J, with 8 bases between. There are 14 residues in the CDR3. The V gene's germline CDR1 is SGHDT and CDR2 YYEEEE. The CDR3 sequence: CASSLGGMNYGYTF. The CDR3 nucleotides are TGTGCCAGCAGCTTGGGAGGGATGAACTATGGCTACACCTTC.

V and J are TRBV4-1 and TRBJ1-6; 7 nucleotides agree with TRBD1. Unmatched junction bases numbered 9, after V lost 4 bases and J lost 9 bases. The CDR3 spans 15 residues. The germline gives CDR1 MGHRA, CDR2 YSYEKL. The CDR3 coding sequence is TGCGCCAGCAGCCTCGGGACAGTTTCATTTTCACCCCTCCACTTT. This sequence encodes CASSLGTVSFSPLHF.

V and J are TRBV27 and TRBJ1-2, with 9 bases aligning to TRBD1. With 5 bases clipped from V and 3 bases from J, the junction kept 13 bases outside the gene matches. The length of the CDR3 is 17 residues. Germline V lookup: CDR1 MNHEY, CDR2 SMNVEV (reference sequence). In DNA form, the CDR3 reads TGTGCCAGCAGTCCCCCCGCAGGGACAGGGAGAGACTATGGCTACACCTTC. Its translation is CASSPPAGTGRDYGYTF.

A few counts support this clone. V usage is TRBV19 and J usage is TRBJ1-2; D ambiguous. V lost 3 bases to trimming and J lost 8 bases, with 7 bases between them. CDR3 length: 11 amino acids. Per germline, CDR1 LNHDA and CDR2 SQIVND (reference sequence). The CDR3 loop is CASSISWGYTF. CDR3 in DNA: TGTGCCAGTAGTATCTCCTGGGGCTACACCTTC.

In its sample, this clone ranks as medium-sized (0.01 to 0.1%). The J gene is TRBJ2-1, the V gene TRBV9; maybe TRBD2 (6 bases). From germline, CDR1 is SGDLS and CDR2 YYNGEE. V lost 3 bases, J lost 4 bases, and 20 bases lay in between. This CDR3 comprises 17 residues. Here the CDR3 DNA reads TGTGCCAGCAGCGCCGGGTTGGGACTGGATGATTACAATGAGCAGTTCTTC. This encodes CASSAGLGLDDYNEQFF.

The rearrangement joins TRBV7-9 to TRBJ1-1; D remains unclear. Germline assignment: CDR1 SEHNR and CDR2 FQNEAQ (reference sequence). The CDR3 sequence is 13 residues long. V was cut by 4 bases and J by 8 bases, with 14 bases left in between. CDR3 nucleotide sequence: TGTGCCAGCAGCTCCCCTGAGGTGAGCGAAGCTTTCTTT. Its translation is CASSSPEVSEAFF. Supplemented by reference TRBV7-9 and TRBJ1-1, the full variable domain reads DTGVSQNPRHKITKRGQNVTFRCDPISEHNRLYWYRQTLGQGPEFLTYFQNEAQLEKSRLLSDRFSAERPKGSFSTLEIQRTEQGDSAMYLCASSSPEVSEAFFGQGTRLTVV.

The chain carries TRBV10-2 and TRBJ2-1; no reliable D call. CDR1 is WSHSY, CDR2 SAAADI, per germline. V lost 2 bases, J lost 4 bases, and 6 bases lay in between. CDR3 length: 13 residues. CDR3 sequence reads: CASSEGFYNEQFF. CDR3 coding DNA: TGCGCCAGCAGTGAGGGCTTTTACAATGAGCAGTTCTTC.

The chain has TRBV19 and TRBJ1-5; D is unresolved. Germline CDR1 LNHDA, CDR2 SQIVND (reference sequence). V gave up 3 bases and J gave up 6 bases, with 9 bases separating them. CDR3 length: 13 amino acids. The CDR3 spells CASSISEPQPQHF. The CDR3 region has the DNA TGTGCCAGTAGTATCTCAGAGCCTCAGCCCCAGCATTTT.

The gene calls are TRBV7-2 and TRBJ2-5, with 7 bases identical to TRBD1. J gave up 2 bases and V 0 bases, and 3 bases lay outside the gene matches. CDR1 and CDR2 from the germline V gene are SGHTA and FQGNSA. The CDR3 covers 15 residues. The CDR3 region has the DNA TGTGCCAGCAGCTTAGCTCTGGGACAGCAAGAGACCCAGTACTTC. Amino acids: CASSLALGQQETQYF.

V usage is TRBV6-5 and J usage is TRBJ1-4, with TRBD1 matching 8 bases. This CDR3 has 12 residues. Trimming at V came to 10 bases and at J to 5 bases, leaving 3 bases not matched to a gene. Germline loops: CDR1 MNHEY, CDR2 SVGAGI. The CDR3 DNA reads as TGTGCCACCAGACAGGGGAATGAAAAACTGTTTTTT. Translation gives CATRQGNEKLFF.

The chain combines TRBV3-1 (or the pseudogene TRBV3-2) with TRBJ2-1; D remains ambiguous. The CDR3 sequence is 17 residues long. Trimming took off 0 bases at V and 0 bases at J, with 12 bases between the two ends. The germline gives CDR1 LGHDT, CDR2 YNNKEL (reference sequence). The CDR3 reads CASSQDPARSSYNEQFF. Here the CDR3 DNA reads TGTGCCAGCAGCCAAGATCCAGCGAGGAGCTCCTACAATGAGCAGTTCTTC.

This clone was seen once. The chain links TRBV5-1 to TRBJ2-3; weak D call: TRBD2 (6 bases). The CDR3 length is 15 residues. V lost 0 bases to trimming and J lost 3 bases, with 11 bases between them. CDR1 is SGHRS, CDR2 YFSETQ, per germline. CDR3: CASSLDGGWTDTQYF. The CDR3 nucleotides are TGCGCCAGCAGCTTGGATGGGGGGTGGACAGATACGCAGTATTTT.

The chain has TRBV27 and TRBJ2-7; 8 nucleotides line up with TRBD1. The length of the CDR3 is 13 residues. V shed 4 bases, J shed 6 bases, and the junction held 5 bases outside the gene matches. Germline values: CDR1 MNHEY, CDR2 SMNVEV (reference sequence). The CDR3 loop is CASSSITGGEQYF. The DNA for the CDR3 is TGTGCCAGCAGTTCGATCACAGGGGGCGAGCAGTACTTC.

V and J are TRBV10-1 and TRBJ2-5, with a tentative D call TRBD1 (5 bases). Deletions cut 7 bases from V and 5 bases from J, with 8 bases between. Germline V gives CDR1 WNHNN, CDR2 SYGVQD (reference sequence). CDR3 length: 11 amino acids. The CDR3 sequence: CASKDTETQYF. The CDR3 DNA sequence: TGCGCCAGCAAGGACACCGAGACCCAGTACTTC.

The chain uses TRBV2 and TRBJ2-7; D perhaps matches TRBD1 (6 bases). Germline loops: CDR1 SNHLY, CDR2 FYNNEI. V lost 4 bases, J lost 0 bases, and 10 bases lay in between. CDR3 size: 14 residues. CDR3 DNA: TGTGCCAGCAGTGGGGACATTAGCTCCTACGAGCAGTACTTC. This encodes CASSGDISSYEQYF.